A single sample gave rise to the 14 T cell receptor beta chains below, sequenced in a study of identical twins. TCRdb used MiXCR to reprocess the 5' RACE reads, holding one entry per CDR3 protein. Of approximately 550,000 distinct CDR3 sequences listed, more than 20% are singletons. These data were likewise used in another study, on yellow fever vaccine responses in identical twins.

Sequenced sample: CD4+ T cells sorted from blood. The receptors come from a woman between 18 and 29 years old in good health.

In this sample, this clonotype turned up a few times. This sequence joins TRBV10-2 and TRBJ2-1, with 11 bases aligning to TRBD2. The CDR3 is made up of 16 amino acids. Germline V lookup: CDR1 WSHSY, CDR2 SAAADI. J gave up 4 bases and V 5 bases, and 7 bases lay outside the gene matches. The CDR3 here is CASSPAGTSGYNEQFF. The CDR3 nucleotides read TGCGCCAGCAGTCCAGCCGGGACTAGCGGATACAATGAGCAGTTCTTC.

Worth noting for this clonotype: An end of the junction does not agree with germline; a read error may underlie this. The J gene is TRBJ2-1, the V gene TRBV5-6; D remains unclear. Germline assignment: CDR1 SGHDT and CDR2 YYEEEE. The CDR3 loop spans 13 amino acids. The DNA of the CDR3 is TGTGCCAGCAGCTTGTCCCCAACTTGGGCCAACCTCTTC. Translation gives CASSLSPTWANLF.

The CDR3 is CSALEENTEAFF. CDR3 sequence (DNA): TGCAGCGCCCTGGAAGAGAACACTGAAGCTTTCTTT. The J gene is TRBJ1-1, the V gene TRBV29-1; D uncertain. The V end lost 7 bases, the J end lost 1 base, and 10 bases lay between the germline ends. This CDR3 spans 12 amino acids. Per the germline V gene, CDR1 is SQVTM and CDR2 is ANQGSEA.

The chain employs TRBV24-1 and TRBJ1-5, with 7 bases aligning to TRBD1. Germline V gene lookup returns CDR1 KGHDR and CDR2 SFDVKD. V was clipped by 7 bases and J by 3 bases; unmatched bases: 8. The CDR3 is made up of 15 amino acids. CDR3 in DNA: TGTGCCACCAGCGCTACAGGGGTTTACAATCAGCCCCAGCATTTT. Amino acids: CATSATGVYNQPQHF.

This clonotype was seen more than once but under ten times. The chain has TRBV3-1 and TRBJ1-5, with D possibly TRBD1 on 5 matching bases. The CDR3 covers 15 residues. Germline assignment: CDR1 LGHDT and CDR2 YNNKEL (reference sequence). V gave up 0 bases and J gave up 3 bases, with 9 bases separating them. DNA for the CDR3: TGTGCCAGCAGCCAAGATGGGGGTCCCAATCAGCCCCAGCATTTT. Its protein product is CASSQDGGPNQPQHF.

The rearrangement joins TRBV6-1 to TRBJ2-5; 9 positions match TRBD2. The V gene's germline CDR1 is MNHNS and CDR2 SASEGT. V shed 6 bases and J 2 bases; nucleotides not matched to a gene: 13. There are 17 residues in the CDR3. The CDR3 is CASRPSLGAGGQETQYF. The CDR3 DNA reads TGTGCCAGCAGGCCCTCTCTGGGGGCGGGAGGGCAAGAGACCCAGTACTTC.

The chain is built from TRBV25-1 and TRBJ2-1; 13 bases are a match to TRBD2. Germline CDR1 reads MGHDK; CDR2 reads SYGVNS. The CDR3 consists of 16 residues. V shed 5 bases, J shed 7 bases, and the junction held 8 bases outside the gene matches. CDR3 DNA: TGTGCCAGCAGTTTCCGGACTAGCGGGAGAGTGAATGAGCAGTTCTTC. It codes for CASSFRTSGRVNEQFF.

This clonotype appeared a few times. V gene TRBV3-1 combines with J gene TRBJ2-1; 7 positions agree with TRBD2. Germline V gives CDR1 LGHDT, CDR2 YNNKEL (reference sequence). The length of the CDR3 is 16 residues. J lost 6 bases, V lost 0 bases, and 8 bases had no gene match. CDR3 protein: CASSQESLAGRNEQFF. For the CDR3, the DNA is TGTGCCAGCAGCCAAGAAAGCTTAGCGGGCCGCAATGAGCAGTTCTTC.

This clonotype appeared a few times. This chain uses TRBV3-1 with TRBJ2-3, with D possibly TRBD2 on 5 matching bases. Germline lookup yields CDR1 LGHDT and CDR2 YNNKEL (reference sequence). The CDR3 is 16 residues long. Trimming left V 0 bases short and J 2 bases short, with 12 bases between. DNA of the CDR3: TGTGCCAGCAGCCAAGACACGGGGATCCACACAGATACGCAGTATTTT. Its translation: CASSQDTGIHTDTQYF.

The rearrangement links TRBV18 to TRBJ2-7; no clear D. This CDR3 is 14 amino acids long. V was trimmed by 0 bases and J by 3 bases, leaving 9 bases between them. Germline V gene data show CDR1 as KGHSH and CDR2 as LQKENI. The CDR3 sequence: CASSPPVRYYEQYF. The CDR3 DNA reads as TGTGCCAGCTCACCACCGGTCAGATACTACGAGCAGTACTTC.

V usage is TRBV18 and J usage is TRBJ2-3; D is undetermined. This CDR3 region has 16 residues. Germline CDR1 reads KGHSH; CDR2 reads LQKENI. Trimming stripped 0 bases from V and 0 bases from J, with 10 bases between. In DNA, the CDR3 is TGTGCCAGCTCACCACCGGTTTTGTCCAGCACAGATACGCAGTATTTT. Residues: CASSPPVLSSTDTQYF. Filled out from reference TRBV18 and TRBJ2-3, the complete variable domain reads NAGVMQNPRHLVRRRGQEARLRCSPMKGHSHVYWYRQLPEEGLKFMVYLQKENIIDESGMPKERFSAEFPKEGPSILRIQQVVRGDSAAYFCASSPPVLSSTDTQYFGPGTRLTVL.

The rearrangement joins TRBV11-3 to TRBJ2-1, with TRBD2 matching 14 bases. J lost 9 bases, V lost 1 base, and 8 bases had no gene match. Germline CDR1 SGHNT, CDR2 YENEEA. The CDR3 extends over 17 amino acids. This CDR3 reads CASSLGGLAGEVGEQFF. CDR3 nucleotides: TGTGCCAGCAGCTTAGGGGGACTAGCGGGAGAGGTGGGTGAGCAGTTCTTC.

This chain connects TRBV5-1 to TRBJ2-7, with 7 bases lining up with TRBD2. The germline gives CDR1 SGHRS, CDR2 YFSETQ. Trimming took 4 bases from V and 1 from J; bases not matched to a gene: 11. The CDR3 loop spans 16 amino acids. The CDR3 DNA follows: TGCGCCAGCAGCCCGTCGGGCGGGAGTTTTTCCTACGAGCAGTACTTC. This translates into CASSPSGGSFSYEQYF. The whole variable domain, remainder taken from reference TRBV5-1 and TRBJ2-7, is KAGVTQTPRYLIKTRGQQVTLSCSPISGHRSVSWYQQTPGQGLQFLFEYFSETQRNKGNFPGRFSGRQFSNSRSEMNVSTLELGDSALYLCASSPSGGSFSYEQYFGPGTRLTVT.

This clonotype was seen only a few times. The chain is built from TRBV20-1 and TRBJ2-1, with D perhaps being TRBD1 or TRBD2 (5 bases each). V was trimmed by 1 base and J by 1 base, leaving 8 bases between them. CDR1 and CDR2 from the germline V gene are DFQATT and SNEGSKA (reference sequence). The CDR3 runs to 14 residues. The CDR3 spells CSARARESYNEQFF. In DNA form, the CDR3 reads TGCAGTGCTAGAGCCAGGGAGTCCTACAATGAGCAGTTCTTC.